This TCR beta chain was sequenced in a study of T cell repertoires in cytomegalovirus infection. Study background: Epitope selection comprised recently identified HLA-C-restricted CMV epitopes and well-studied HLA-B-restricted CMV epitopes. Broader study findings: Cumulative public TCR beta family frequency identified CMV carriers with the relevant HLA. The response measured ex vivo was dominated by TCR beta clonotypes (HLA-C-restricted and CMV-specific).

This CDR3 contains 14 residues. V was trimmed by 2 bases and J by 8 bases, leaving 12 bases between them. CDR1 and CDR2 from the germline V gene are SNHLY and FYNNEI. With respect to this clonotype: The antigen is undetermined.

One entry per CDR3 protein, called by TCRdb with MiXCR from the reads. Among 900,000 to 950,000 distinct CDR3 sequences listed, roughly a third were seen once. This sequence originates from a human donor in good health (CMV status not recorded). Some clones in this sample may be carry-over from other donors' samples. The sample here was cultured CD8+ T cells from PBMCs, taken from culture after CMV antigen stimulation. The chain is built from TRBV2 and TRBJ1-4; D uncertain. This CDR3 is CASSEWGWVEKLFF. The CDR3 bases are TGTGCCAGCAGTGAATGGGGTTGGGTAGAAAAACTGTTTTTT.